The clone carrying this TCR beta chain was seen at least ten times. Germline CDR1 and CDR2: MNHEY and SMNVEV (reference sequence). The junction had 1 base not matched to a gene; V was cut back by 6 bases and J by 4 bases. CDR3 size: 14 residues. The sample's time point: sample taken at primary tumor resection. This sample was included in a study of spatial heterogeneity in lung cancer. One entry per CDR3 protein results from TCRdb running MiXCR on the 5' RACE reads. In the table there are about 78,000 distinct CDR3 sequences, 8% of which are singletons. V and J are TRBV27 and TRBJ2-2; 11 bases fit TRBD2. The sample consisted of PBMCs, taken at surgery. The source is a male donor with early-stage non-small cell lung cancer. The CDR3 nucleotides read TGTGCCAGCAGGGGGACTAGCGGCACCGGGGAGCTGTTTTTT. Translated: CASRGTSGTGELFF.